The rows below give T cell receptor beta chains drawn from one sample of a study of T cells in Graves' hyperthyroidism and ophthalmopathy. TCRdb reprocessed the multiplex PCR reads with MiXCR, giving one entry per CDR3 protein. The data hold about 840,000 distinct CDR3 sequences, with about 38% observed a single time. Material for sequencing was blood. These receptor sequences come from a man between 18 and 29 years old with Graves' hyperthyroidism. Each CDR3 is given with its conserved first and last residue. The D gene is left open where the match is weak. Clone size is not always given. Where it is, it says once, few, many or a class for expanded clones.

CDR3 length: 15
J gene: TRBJ2-2
V gene: TRBV19
clone size: -
D gene: -
CDR3 protein: CASSPGIAGRGELFF
CDR3 DNA: TGTGCCAGTAGCCCGGGGATTGCGGGGCGCGGGGAGCTGTTTTTT

CDR3 length: 15
J gene: TRBJ2-2
V gene: TRBV7-9
clone size: -
D gene: -
CDR3 protein: CASSSEQGETGELFF
CDR3 DNA: TGTGCCAGCAGCTCGGAACAGGGAGAAACCGGGGAGCTGTTTTTT

CDR3 length: 16
J gene: TRBJ2-5
V gene: TRBV13
clone size: -
D gene: -
CDR3 protein: CASSLSAGRMQETQYF
CDR3 DNA: TGTGCCAGCAGCCTGTCGGCGGGGAGGATGCAAGAGACCCAGTACTTC

CDR3 length: 15
J gene: TRBJ2-7
V gene: TRBV6-5
clone size: few
D gene: -
CDR3 protein: CASSLDRMSSYEQYF
CDR3 DNA: TGTGCCAGCAGTTTAGACCGTATGAGCTCCTACGAGCAGTACTTC

CDR3 length: 15
J gene: TRBJ2-7
V gene: TRBV7-9
clone size: few
D gene: -
CDR3 protein: CASSFSGGASYEQYF
CDR3 DNA: TGTGCCAGCAGCTTCTCAGGCGGAGCGTCCTACGAGCAGTACTTC

CDR3 length: 14
J gene: TRBJ1-2
V gene: TRBV5-5
clone size: -
D gene: -
CDR3 protein: CASSLFGGTDGYTF
CDR3 DNA: TGCGCCAGCAGCTTGTTTGGGGGGACCGATGGCTACACCTTC

CDR3 length: 13
J gene: TRBJ1-1
V gene: TRBV29-1
clone size: many
D gene: TRBD1
CDR3 protein: CSANQGGHTEAFF
CDR3 DNA: TGCAGCGCAAACCAGGGGGGGCACACTGAAGCTTTCTTT

CDR3 length: 14
J gene: TRBJ2-7
V gene: TRBV7-6
clone size: many
D gene: TRBD1
CDR3 protein: CASSLAGQAGEQYF
CDR3 DNA: TGTGCCAGCAGCTTAGCGGGACAGGCCGGGGAGCAGTACTTC

CDR3 length: 14
J gene: TRBJ2-7
V gene: TRBV20-1
clone size: -
D gene: -
CDR3 protein: CSARTGTHRYEQYF
CDR3 DNA: TGCAGTGCTAGAACAGGGACCCATAGATACGAGCAGTACTTC

CDR3 length: 15
J gene: TRBJ1-6
V gene: TRBV2
clone size: many
D gene: -
CDR3 protein: CASSGRRTDNSPLHF
CDR3 DNA: TGTGCCAGCAGTGGGAGGAGGACAGATAATTCACCCCTCCACTTT

CDR3 length: 11
J gene: TRBJ1-1
V gene: TRBV20-1
clone size: -
D gene: -
CDR3 protein: CSASGMTEAFF
CDR3 DNA: TGCAGTGCGAGTGGGATGACTGAAGCTTTCTTT

CDR3 length: 15
J gene: TRBJ2-2
V gene: TRBV10-3
clone size: many
D gene: -
CDR3 protein: CAIRPGQRNTGELFF
CDR3 DNA: TGTGCCATCAGACCCGGACAGAGAAACACCGGGGAGCTGTTTTTT

CDR3 length: 15
J gene: TRBJ2-7
V gene: TRBV15
clone size: many
D gene: -
CDR3 protein: CATSREGETFYEQYF
CDR3 DNA: TGTGCCACCAGCAGAGAGGGCGAGACCTTCTACGAGCAGTACTTC